This T cell receptor beta chain was captured in a study of T cell repertoires in aging, cancer and after chemotherapy. Peripheral blood genomic DNA, not sorted cells or RNA, was the template. By sample share, this clonotype is medium-sized (0.01 to 0.1%). The antigen is not known. The germline gives CDR1 SGHDT, CDR2 YYEEEE. This CDR3 is 13 amino acids long. Trimming took off 0 bases at V and 7 bases at J, with 11 bases between the two ends. Rearranged V-D-J TRB sequences were amplified with a mixed TRB-A/B primer pool. TCRdb analysed the multiplex PCR reads with MiXCR anew, one entry per CDR3 protein. The profile shows some 6,000 distinct CDR3 sequences, 20% to 25% of them singletons. Findings of the study overall: In healthy donors, age-related TCR diversity loss mainly reflected lost richness. Median generation probability rose over the chemotherapy interval in each cancer cohort, suggesting rebound thymic output. The repertoire data cannot show anything about immunological memory following chemotherapy.

V and J are TRBV5-6 and TRBJ2-7, with a possible D match to TRBD1 (5 bases). Sequencing used blood. This clonotype was obtained from a human donor in good health. CDR3 loop: CASSLGAGWEQYF. Written as DNA, the CDR3 is TGTGCCAGCAGCTTGGGGGCAGGGTGGGAGCAGTACTTC.